This TCR beta chain appears in the sequencing data of a study of blood T cell repertoires in COVID-19. This table comes from immunoSEQ multiplex PCR, and its TCRdb copy is limited to in-frame clones, with some not included. The sample holds fewer than 250,000 clones; approximately 85% are singletons and the top ten take 9.1%. Recruits, aged roughly 18 to 100 years, lived in approximately 26 US areas. V lost 6 bases to trimming and J lost 7 bases; unmatched junction nucleotides: 8. Germline loops: CDR1 LGHNT, CDR2 FRNRAP. CDR3 length: 15 residues. The chain is built from TRBV12-5 and TRBJ1-5; 11 positions match TRBD1. This TCR was recovered from a woman aged 45-60 years with acute COVID-19. The sequencing input was PBMCs or T cells enriched from blood (not recorded which). CDR3 in amino acids: CASGTGQGAGQPQHF. The CDR3 DNA follows: TGTGCTAGTGGGACAGGACAGGGGGCGGGCCAGCCCCAGCATTTT.